This entry is about one T cell receptor beta chain. Clones were sequenced by immunoSEQ multiplex PCR, and TCRdb holds only the in-frame ones, with some missing. Of around 87,000 clones listed, less than 90% are singletons. Sample time point: peripheral blood 6 weeks after treatment start. The V gene's germline CDR1 is DFQATT and CDR2 SNEGSKA (reference sequence). CDR3 size: 11 residues. The V gene lost 3 bases and the J gene lost 1 base, with 3 bases spanning the gap. The sample is drawn from a study of PD-L1 blockade in urothelial cancer. The TCR sequence derives from an older man with urothelial cancer. The sequenced sample was PBMCs, obtained around atezolizumab (anti-PD-L1) treatment. The chain joins TRBV20-1 to TRBJ1-2; D is undetermined. The CDR3 spells CSASGNYGYTF. DNA of the CDR3: TGCAGTGCTAGCGGTAACTATGGCTACACCTTC.